A single sample is the source of the 21 T cell receptor beta chains below, sequenced in a study of T-cell reconstitution after alpha-beta-depleted transplantation in children. The library targeted TCRbeta and was prepared with unique molecular identifiers. TCRdb recomputed calls from the PCR reads with MiXCR, one row per CDR3 protein. Altogether 250,000 to 400,000 distinct CDR3 sequences are present, around 25% being singletons, with the ten largest covering about a tenth. The sample here was PBMCs, mostly from graft donor cells, taken 180 days after TCRalphabeta/CD19-depleted stem cell transplant. These receptors originate from a male patient under 18 who had a stem cell transplant for acute lymphoblastic leukemia, so the T cells may come from the graft donor.

This clonotype was seen ten or more times. The chain couples TRBV12-3 or TRBV12-4 to TRBJ2-2; the D is unclear. Trimming cost V 5 bases and J 6 bases, with 7 bases left between them. This CDR3 is 12 amino acids long. This CDR3 is CASSKGPGELFF. CDR3 DNA: TGTGCCAGCAGTAAGGGCCCCGGGGAGCTGTTTTTT.

This clonotype was observed a few times. The V and J genes are TRBV10-3 and TRBJ2-5; perhaps TRBD2 as D (6 bases). Trimming shortened V by 3 bases and J by 5 bases, and 19 bases separated the two germline ends. This CDR3 has 16 amino acids. CDR1 is ENHRY, CDR2 SYGVKD, per germline. The CDR3 coding sequence is TGTGCCATCAGTGATCCCAACACGGGGGTCCGGGAGACCCAGTACTTC. Its translation is CAISDPNTGVRETQYF.

In this sample, this clonotype turned up a few times. The rearrangement links TRBV20-1 to TRBJ2-3, with 12 bases aligning to TRBD2. This CDR3 contains 16 residues. Unmatched junction bases numbered 6, after V lost 4 bases and J lost 1 base. Germline V gene sequence: CDR1 DFQATT, CDR2 SNEGSKA (reference sequence). The CDR3 is CSATPSGRVGTDTQYF. In nucleotides, the CDR3 is TGCAGTGCTACCCCTAGCGGGAGGGTCGGCACAGATACGCAGTATTTT.

The chain employs TRBV3-1 and TRBJ1-2; TRBD1 is a possible D gene (5 bases). Germline V gives CDR1 LGHDT, CDR2 YNNKEL (reference sequence). The CDR3 extends over 14 amino acids. Trimming cost V 2 bases and J 7 bases, with 14 bases left between them. The CDR3 DNA reads TGTGCCAGCAGCCAAAGGGACTCCGGGATTGGCTACACCTTC. Its translation: CASSQRDSGIGYTF. The full variable domain, in which reference TRBV3-1 and TRBJ1-2 provide the parts outside the CDR3, is DTAVSQTPKYLVTQMGNDKSIKCEQNLGHDTMYWYKQDSKKFLKIMFSYNNKELIINETVPNRFSPKSPDKAHLNLHINSLELGDSAVYFCASSQRDSGIGYTFGSGTRLTVV.

This clonotype was detected a few times. This chain joins TRBV4-1 and TRBJ2-1, with 12 positions matching TRBD2. The CDR3 sequence is 16 residues long. Trimming took 5 bases from V and 7 from J; bases not matched to a gene: 9. CDR1 MGHRA and CDR2 YSYEKL come from the germline V gene. The CDR3: CASSARTSGISNEQFF. The CDR3 DNA follows: TGCGCCAGCAGCGCCCGGACTAGCGGGATCTCGAATGAGCAGTTCTTC.

This clonotype was observed a handful of times. The chain combines TRBV5-1 with TRBJ2-6, with no clear D. Germline loops: CDR1 SGHRS, CDR2 YFSETQ. The CDR3 length is 15 residues. V shed 1 base and J shed 0 bases, with 5 bases lying between them. This CDR3 is CASSLIGSGANVLTF. CDR3 coding DNA: TGCGCCAGCAGCTTGATCGGCTCTGGGGCCAACGTCCTGACTTTC.

The rearrangement joins TRBV5-5 to TRBJ1-5; D perhaps matches TRBD1 (6 bases). Trimming removed 3 bases at V and 3 bases at J, with 10 bases between. Germline V gene data show CDR1 as SGHKS and CDR2 as YYEKEE (reference sequence). The CDR3 is made up of 14 amino acids. The CDR3 protein is CASSSNRDNQPQHF. CDR3 bases: TGTGCCAGCAGCTCCAACAGGGACAATCAGCCCCAGCATTTT. The full variable domain, rest sourced from reference TRBV5-5 and TRBJ1-5, is DAGVTQSPTHLIKTRGQQVTLRCSPISGHKSVSWYQQVLGQGPQFIFQYYEKEERGRGNFPDRFSARQFPNYSSELNVNALLLGDSALYLCASSSNRDNQPQHFGDGTRLSIL.

This rearrangement joins TRBV27 to TRBJ2-7; 8 bases agree with TRBD2. Germline CDR1 is MNHEY and CDR2 is SMNVEV (reference sequence). Losses at the gene ends were 8 bases for V and 0 bases for J; bases not matched to a gene: 6. This CDR3 has 14 residues. The CDR3 DNA reads TGTGCCAGCGCCGGGGGGGGGCCCTCCTACGAGCAGTACTTC. It specifies CASAGGGPSYEQYF.

The CDR3 protein is CASSVSGSLAAAQYF. CDR3 sequence (DNA): TGTGCCAGCAGCGTTAGCGGGAGCCTCGCAGCGGCCCAGTACTTC. The chain recombines TRBV9 with TRBJ2-5, with 9 bases fitting TRBD2. The V and J ends lost 2 bases and 9 bases, in that order; junction bases with no gene match: 11. There are 15 residues in the CDR3. CDR1 SGDLS and CDR2 YYNGEE come from the germline V gene. The variable domain in full, with the rest retrieved from reference TRBV9 and TRBJ2-5, is DSGVTQTPKHLITATGQRVTLRCSPRSGDLSVYWYQQSLDQGLQFLIQYYNGEERAKGNILERFSAQQFPDLHSELNLSSLELGDSALYFCASSVSGSLAAAQYFGPGTRLLVL.

This chain connects TRBV6-2 or TRBV6-3 to TRBJ2-3; D perhaps matches TRBD2 (5 bases). V was trimmed by 10 bases and J by 0 bases, leaving 17 bases between them. This CDR3 comprises 15 residues. The germline V gene has CDR1 MNHEY and CDR2 SVGEGT. As DNA, the CDR3 is TGTGCCATCTCTGGGGAGCGCCTTAGCACAGATACGCAGTATTTT. As protein: CAISGERLSTDTQYF.

This chain connects TRBV9 to TRBJ1-2; 8 bases line up with TRBD1. Per the germline V gene, CDR1 is SGDLS and CDR2 is YYNGEE. The CDR3 length is 16 residues. Unmatched junction bases numbered 11, after V lost 3 bases and J lost 4 bases. The CDR3 protein is CASSGLGTGLIYGYTF. The CDR3 nucleotides read TGTGCCAGCAGCGGCCTCGGGACAGGATTGATCTATGGCTACACCTTC.

The rearrangement uses TRBV6-1 and TRBJ1-5; 10 bases are shared with TRBD1. The CDR3 consists of 16 residues. The V and J ends lost 6 bases and 6 bases, in that order; junction bases with no gene match: 11. Germline-derived CDR1 and CDR2 are MNHNS and SASEGT. The CDR3 loop reads CASSPIGTGVGQPQHF. The CDR3 DNA reads as TGTGCCAGCAGCCCCATAGGGACAGGGGTGGGTCAGCCCCAGCATTTT.

This clonotype was recorded a few times. V gene TRBV9 combines with J gene TRBJ1-1; D is possibly TRBD1 (5 bases). Germline CDR1 and CDR2: SGDLS and YYNGEE. The CDR3 runs 17 residues. With 4 bases removed from V and 2 bases from J, the gap between germline ends came to 21 bases. Written as DNA, the CDR3 is TGTGCCAGCAGCCCTCGTCTTAGGACACCCGGCAACACTGAAGCTTTCTTT. This codes for CASSPRLRTPGNTEAFF.

The rearrangement links TRBV24-1 to TRBJ2-1, with TRBD2 as a possible D gene (6 bases). CDR1 is KGHDR, CDR2 SFDVKD, per germline. Trimming removed 3 bases from V and 6 bases from J, with 17 bases in between. The CDR3 is 16 residues long. CDR3 bases: TGTGCCACCAGTGATGACCAGGGACTGACCTGCAATGAGCAGTTCTTC. This encodes CATSDDQGLTCNEQFF.

There are a few counts of this clonotype. The chain combines TRBV2 with TRBJ2-3; D perhaps matches TRBD2 (6 bases). Germline CDR1 SNHLY, CDR2 FYNNEI. V was clipped by 6 bases and J by 3 bases, with 10 bases between them. The CDR3 runs 13 residues. CDR3 in DNA: TGTGCCAGCAGGGTGGAGGGGACAGATACGCAGTATTTT. Protein: CASRVEGTDTQYF.

The chain has TRBV18 and TRBJ1-6; D is possibly TRBD1 (5 bases). The CDR3 has 14 residues. The ends were cut back, 2 bases at V and 4 bases at J, with 6 bases in the middle. Germline CDR1 is KGHSH and CDR2 is LQKENI. The CDR3 is CASSPAGYNSPLHF. In DNA, the CDR3 is TGTGCCAGCTCACCAGCAGGGTATAATTCACCCCTCCACTTT.

The rearrangement uses TRBV12-3 or TRBV12-4 and TRBJ1-2; TRBD1 matches 7 bases. The CDR3 sequence is 13 residues long. The J segment lost 3 bases and the V segment lost 6 bases, leaving 4 bases of the junction unmatched. The CDR3 protein is CASRPQGYYGYTF. The CDR3 region has the DNA TGTGCCAGCAGACCACAGGGGTACTATGGCTACACCTTC.

This clonotype was counted a few times. In DNA, the CDR3 is TGCAGTGCTAGAGATCGCCTCGGGGGCCGGCAAGAGACCCAGTACTTC. It translates to CSARDRLGGRQETQYF. The gene calls are TRBV20-1 and TRBJ2-5; perhaps D is TRBD1 or TRBD2 (6 bases each). Trimming cost V 0 bases and J 2 bases, with 16 bases left between them. Germline V gene sequence: CDR1 DFQATT, CDR2 SNEGSKA (reference sequence). CDR3 length: 16 amino acids.

This clonotype has a count of ten or more. A junction end diverges from the germline sequence, so it may reflect a read error. The chain combines TRBV5-1 with TRBJ2-1, with 8 bases matching TRBD2. Germline V lookup: CDR1 SGHRS, CDR2 YFSETQ. This CDR3 is 15 amino acids long. The CDR3 sequence is CASSVTSGSYNEQFF. Written as DNA, the CDR3 is TGTGCCAGCAGCGTAACTAGCGGCTCCTACAATGAGCAGTTCTTC.

The chain couples TRBV12-2 to TRBJ2-7. TRBV12-2 is given as a pseudogene. The CDR3 runs 15 residues. DNA of the CDR3: TGTGCAAGTCGCTTATGGTGGCAGAGACTCCACGAGCAGTACTTC. As protein: CASRLWWQRLHEQYF.

J is TRBJ1-1 and V is TRBV10-2, with D hard to call. From germline, CDR1 is WSHSY and CDR2 SAAADI. The CDR3 contains 15 residues. V lost 7 bases, J lost 2 bases, and 17 bases lay in between. In DNA form, the CDR3 reads TGCGCCAGCATCATTAACCGGTCCTTAAACACTGAAGCTTTCTTT. Protein sequence: CASIINRSLNTEAFF.